These 20 T cell receptor beta chains came from one sample sequenced in a study of control samples from healthy donors and cancer patients. Generated by immunoSEQ multiplex PCR, the TCRdb table keeps only in-frame clones and is missing some. The table records about 40,000 clones, 90% to 95% of them present only once. The sample taken for sequencing was blood. These receptors all stem from a woman in her forties or fifties in good health.

This CDR3 is CASSRKRDRYGYTF. The CDR3 bases are TGTGCCAGCAGCCGAAAACGAGATAGATATGGCTACACCTTC. The chain combines TRBV6-5 with TRBJ1-2; D remains unclear. V lost 6 bases and J 5 bases, leaving 16 bases between the germline ends. The CDR3 is made up of 14 amino acids. Germline loops: CDR1 MNHEY, CDR2 SVGAGI.

V usage is TRBV28 and J usage is TRBJ1-1, with D possibly TRBD1 on 6 matching bases. The CDR3 extends over 12 amino acids. Germline loops: CDR1 MDHEN, CDR2 SYDVKM. Trimming stripped 5 bases from V and 5 bases from J, with 9 bases between. The CDR3 coding sequence is TGTGCCAGCAGTCTGGACAGTACTGAAGCTTTCTTT. Its translation is CASSLDSTEAFF.

Turning to this clone: A read error may account for a junction end that differs from germline. This rearrangement joins TRBV7-2 to TRBJ1-2, with D possibly TRBD1 on 6 matching bases. Germline CDR1 SGHTA, CDR2 FQGNSA. CDR3 size: 12 residues. CDR3 residues: CASSLDGGPQNF. The CDR3 region has the DNA TGTGCCAGCAGCTTAGATGGGGGCCCCCAAAACTTC.

The chain is built from TRBV4-2 and TRBJ1-6; the D gene is possibly TRBD1 (5 bases). The CDR3 extends over 14 amino acids. Germline CDR1 and CDR2: LGHNA and YNFKEQ. Trimming pared 1 base from V and 9 bases from J, leaving 10 bases between. The chain's CDR3 is CASSQAIGGSPLHF. For the CDR3, the DNA is TGTGCCAGCAGCCAAGCGATCGGGGGTTCACCCCTCCACTTT.

The V gene is TRBV7-3, the J gene TRBJ2-1, with TRBD2 matching 11 bases. The CDR3 length is 15 residues. Germline V gives CDR1 SGHTA, CDR2 FQGTGA. Trimming took 5 bases from V and 9 from J; bases not matched to a gene: 9. The CDR3 reads CASSLTTSGDLEQFF. CDR3 sequence (DNA): TGTGCCAGCAGCCTCACGACTAGCGGGGATCTTGAGCAGTTCTTC.

The V call is TRBV4-2, the J call TRBJ2-1; 7 bases fit TRBD2. Germline loops: CDR1 LGHNA, CDR2 YNFKEQ. V was clipped by 4 bases and J by 8 bases; unmatched bases: 11. This CDR3 has 15 residues. The CDR3 nucleotides are TGTGCCAGCAGCCCACCCGGGACTAAGAAGGATGAGCAGTTCTTC. As protein: CASSPPGTKKDEQFF.

The genes are TRBV19 and TRBJ2-1, with 11 nucleotides matching TRBD2. J was trimmed by 10 bases and V by 6 bases; bases with no gene match: 11. CDR3 length: 15 amino acids. CDR1 is LNHDA, CDR2 SQIVND, per germline (reference sequence). The CDR3 loop is CASRAYSGGATEQFF. CDR3 coding DNA: TGTGCCAGTAGGGCATATAGCGGGGGGGCAACCGAGCAGTTCTTC.

This clone came up once. The V and J genes are TRBV5-1 and TRBJ2-5; 8 positions match TRBD1. The CDR3 contains 13 residues. Germline V lookup: CDR1 SGHRS, CDR2 YFSETQ. The trim removed 3 bases at V and 5 bases at J, leaving 3 bases unmatched. CDR3 DNA sequence: TGCGCCAGCAGCTCAGGGGGCGTCGAGACCCAGTACTTC. Amino acids: CASSSGGVETQYF.

The chain recombines TRBV23-1 with TRBJ2-1; D remains unclear. TRBV23-1 carries the ORF label, with uncertain function. CDR3 size: 15 residues. V lost 3 bases and J 3 bases, leaving 12 bases between the germline ends. CDR3 sequence: CASSQKPNDYNEQFF. The CDR3 DNA sequence: TGCGCCAGCAGTCAGAAGCCCAATGACTACAATGAGCAGTTCTTC.

The chain is built from TRBV7-8 and TRBJ1-5; TRBD1 aligns across 9 bases. V lost 1 base to trimming and J lost 6 bases; unmatched junction nucleotides: 4. Per the germline V gene, CDR1 is SGHVS and CDR2 is FQNEAQ. CDR3 size: 15 residues. The chain's CDR3 is CASSLGTGAGQPQHF. The CDR3 coding sequence is TGTGCCAGCAGCTTAGGGACAGGGGCTGGTCAGCCCCAGCATTTT.

V and J are TRBV7-9 and TRBJ1-4; 8 bases align to TRBD1. This CDR3 contains 14 residues. CDR1 SEHNR and CDR2 FQNEAQ come from the germline V gene (reference sequence). J gave up 4 bases and V 3 bases, and 1 base lay outside the gene matches. CDR3 sequence: CASSLDRVNEKLFF. CDR3 in DNA: TGTGCCAGCAGCTTGGACAGGGTTAATGAAAAACTGTTTTTT.

This chain connects TRBV5-1 to TRBJ1-2; D might be TRBD1 (6 bases). The germline V gene encodes CDR1 SGHRS and CDR2 YFSETQ. This CDR3 is built from 16 residues. Deletions cut 0 bases from V and 4 bases from J, with 16 bases between. CDR3 loop: CASSLDPGGGPYGYTF. The CDR3 DNA sequence: TGCGCCAGCAGCTTGGATCCGGGCGGGGGGCCCTATGGCTACACCTTC.

This chain joins TRBV3-1 (or the pseudogene TRBV3-2) and TRBJ2-7; either TRBD1 or TRBD2 may fit D (6 bases each). Germline CDR1 and CDR2: LGHDT and YNNKEL (reference sequence). The CDR3 sequence is 14 residues long. V was shortened by 1 base and J by 5 bases, with 12 bases between the two germline ends. CDR3: CASSQAGARHEQYF. The CDR3 nucleotides are TGTGCCAGCAGCCAAGCGGGGGCCCGACACGAGCAGTACTTC.

The chain carries TRBV3-1 (or the pseudogene TRBV3-2) and TRBJ1-3; possibly TRBD1 for D (5 bases). Trimming took 1 base from V and 4 from J, leaving 14 bases between them. The CDR3 length is 16 residues. Germline-derived CDR1 and CDR2 are LGHDT and YNNKEL (reference sequence). CDR3 DNA: TGTGCCAGCAGCCAAGTACCCGGCAGGGTGGGAAACACCATATATTTT. Its protein product is CASSQVPGRVGNTIYF.

The chain is built from TRBV5-6 and TRBJ1-2, with D possibly being TRBD1 (5 bases). The ends were cut back, 6 bases at V and 13 bases at J, with 16 bases in the middle. CDR3 length: 11 residues. The germline CDR1 and CDR2 sequences are SGHDT and YYEEEE. The CDR3 sequence is CASTDLGVSTF. In DNA form, the CDR3 reads TGTGCCAGCACCGACCTAGGGGTCTCCACCTTC.

The chain carries TRBV28 and TRBJ1-4; D gene unclear. This CDR3 has 14 amino acids. Germline CDR1 MDHEN, CDR2 SYDVKM. V lost 2 bases and J 3 bases, leaving 7 bases between the germline ends. CDR3 in amino acids: CASSLGGPNEKLFF. CDR3 coding DNA: TGTGCCAGCAGTTTAGGTGGGCCTAATGAAAAACTGTTTTTT.

V is TRBV5-8 and J is TRBJ2-2; a weak D match, TRBD1 (5 bases). This CDR3 has 15 amino acids. Deletions cut 4 bases from V and 4 bases from J, with 14 bases between. Germline lookup yields CDR1 SGHTS and CDR2 YDEGEE. The CDR3 spells CASSPQGRVTGELFF. The CDR3 nucleotides read TGTGCCAGCAGCCCTCAGGGCAGGGTCACCGGGGAGCTGTTTTTT.

This sequence joins TRBV20-1 and TRBJ2-3; 10 nucleotides match TRBD2. V lost 3 bases, J lost 3 bases, and 6 bases stayed unmatched. Germline V gives CDR1 DFQATT, CDR2 SNEGSKA (reference sequence). CDR3 length: 15 residues. The CDR3 loop is CSASSLAGVTDTQYF. In DNA, the CDR3 is TGCAGTGCTAGTAGCCTAGCGGGGGTGACAGATACGCAGTATTTT.

This clone appeared once. This chain links TRBV10-3 with TRBJ1-3; D is unclear. CDR1 and CDR2 (germline): ENHRY, SYGVKD. The CDR3 totals 12 residues. Trimming cost V 8 bases and J 2 bases, with 7 bases left between them. The CDR3 is CAIGFAGNTIYF. The CDR3 DNA follows: TGTGCCATCGGGTTCGCTGGAAACACCATATATTTT.

Points on this clone: This specimen includes other DNA sequences encoding the same CDR3. This chain joins TRBV19 and TRBJ1-1; D is uncertain. The CDR3 is 10 amino acids. The germline V and J ends were trimmed by 6 bases and 4 bases, with 3 bases remaining between them. From germline, CDR1 is LNHDA and CDR2 SQIVND (reference sequence). The CDR3 region is CASRGTEAFF. CDR3 bases: TGTGCCAGTAGGGGCACTGAAGCTTTCTTT.